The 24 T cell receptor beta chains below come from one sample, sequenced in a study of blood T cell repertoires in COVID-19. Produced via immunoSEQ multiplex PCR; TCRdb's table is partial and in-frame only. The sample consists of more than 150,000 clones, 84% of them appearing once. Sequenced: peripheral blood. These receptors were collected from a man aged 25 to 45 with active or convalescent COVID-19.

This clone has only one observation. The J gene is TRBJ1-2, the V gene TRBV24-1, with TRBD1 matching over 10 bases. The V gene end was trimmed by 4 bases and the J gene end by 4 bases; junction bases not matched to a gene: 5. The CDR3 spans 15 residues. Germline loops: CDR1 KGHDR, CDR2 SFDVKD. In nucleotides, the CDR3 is TGTGCCACCAGTGAAGACAGGGGGCTCAGCTATGGCTACACCTTC. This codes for CATSEDRGLSYGYTF.

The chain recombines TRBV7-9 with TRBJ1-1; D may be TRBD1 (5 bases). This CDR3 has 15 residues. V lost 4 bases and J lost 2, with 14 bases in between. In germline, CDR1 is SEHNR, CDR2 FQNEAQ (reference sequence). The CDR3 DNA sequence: TGTGCCAGCAGCTCCCCGGGGGGGGGAAACACTGAAGCTTTCTTT. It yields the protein CASSSPGGGNTEAFF.

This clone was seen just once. CDR3 protein: CAAEAGGEKLFF. The CDR3, as DNA: TGTGCCGCGGAGGCAGGGGGGGAAAAACTGTTTTTT. V is TRBV30 and J is TRBJ1-4; 7 bases fit TRBD1. Per the germline V gene, CDR1 is GTSNPN and CDR2 is SVGIG (reference sequence). The CDR3 sequence is 12 residues long. Trimming took 8 bases from V and 8 from J; bases not matched to a gene: 8.

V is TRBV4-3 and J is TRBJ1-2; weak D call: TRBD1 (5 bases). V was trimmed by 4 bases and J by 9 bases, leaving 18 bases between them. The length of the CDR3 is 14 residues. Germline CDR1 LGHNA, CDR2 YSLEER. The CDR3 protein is CASSPSRAGPRYTF. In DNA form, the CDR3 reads TGCGCCAGCAGCCCCTCCAGGGCAGGACCCCGCTACACCTTC.

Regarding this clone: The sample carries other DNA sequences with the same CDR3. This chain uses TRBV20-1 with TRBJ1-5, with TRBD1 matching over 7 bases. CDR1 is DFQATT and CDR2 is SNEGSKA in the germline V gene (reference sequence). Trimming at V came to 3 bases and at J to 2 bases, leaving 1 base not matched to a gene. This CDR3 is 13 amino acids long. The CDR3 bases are TGCAGTGCTAGTGGACAGGGCAATCAGCCCCAGCATTTT. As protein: CSASGQGNQPQHF.

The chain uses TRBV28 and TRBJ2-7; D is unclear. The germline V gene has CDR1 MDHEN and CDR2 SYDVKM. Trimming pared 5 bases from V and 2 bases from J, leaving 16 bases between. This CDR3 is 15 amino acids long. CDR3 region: CASSAPSQLPYEQYV. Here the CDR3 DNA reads TGTGCCAGCAGTGCCCCGTCACAGTTGCCCTACGAGCAGTACGTC.

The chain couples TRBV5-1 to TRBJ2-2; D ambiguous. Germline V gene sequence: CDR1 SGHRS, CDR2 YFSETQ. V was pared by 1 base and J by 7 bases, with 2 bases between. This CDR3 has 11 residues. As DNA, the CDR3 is TGCGCCAGCAGCTTGTACGGGGAGCTGTTTTTT. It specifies CASSLYGELFF. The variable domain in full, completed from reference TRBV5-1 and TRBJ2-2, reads KAGVTQTPRYLIKTRGQQVTLSCSPISGHRSVSWYQQTPGQGLQFLFEYFSETQRNKGNFPGRFSGRQFSNSRSEMNVSTLELGDSALYLCASSLYGELFFGEGSRLTVL.

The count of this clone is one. CDR3 coding DNA: TGTGCCAGCAGTGGGGGCAGAAGGGGGCCCTCTGGGGCCAACGTCCTGACTTTC. Amino acid sequence: CASSGGRRGPSGANVLTF. The V gene is TRBV28, the J gene TRBJ2-6; TRBD1 matches 7 bases. J gave up 0 bases and V 5 bases, and 10 bases lay outside the gene matches. This CDR3 has 18 residues. Germline V lookup: CDR1 MDHEN, CDR2 SYDVKM.

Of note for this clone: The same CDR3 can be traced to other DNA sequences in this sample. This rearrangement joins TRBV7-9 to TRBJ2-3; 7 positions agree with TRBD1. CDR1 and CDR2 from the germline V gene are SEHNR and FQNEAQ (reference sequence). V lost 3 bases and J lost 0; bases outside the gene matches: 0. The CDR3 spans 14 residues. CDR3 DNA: TGTGCCAGCAGCTTGGACAGGAGCACAGATACGCAGTATTTT. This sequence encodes CASSLDRSTDTQYF. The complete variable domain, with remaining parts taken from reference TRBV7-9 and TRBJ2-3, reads DTGVSQNPRHKITKRGQNVTFRCDPISEHNRLYWYRQTLGQGPEFLTYFQNEAQLEKSRLLSDRFSAERPKGSFSTLEIQRTEQGDSAMYLCASSLDRSTDTQYFGPGTRLTVL.

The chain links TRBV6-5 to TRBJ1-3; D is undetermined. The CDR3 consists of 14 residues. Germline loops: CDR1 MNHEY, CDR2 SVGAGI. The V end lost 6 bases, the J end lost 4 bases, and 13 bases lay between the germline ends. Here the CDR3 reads CASRDLASGNTIYF. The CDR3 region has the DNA TGTGCCAGCAGGGATCTAGCGTCCGGAAACACCATATATTTT.

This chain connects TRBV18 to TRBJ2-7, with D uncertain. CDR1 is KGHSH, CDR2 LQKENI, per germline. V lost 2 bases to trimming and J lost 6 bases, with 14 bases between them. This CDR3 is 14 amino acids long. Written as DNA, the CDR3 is TGTGCCAGCTCACCAACGATGCAAACGGGCGAGCAGTACGTC. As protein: CASSPTMQTGEQYV.

DNA of the CDR3: TGTGCCAGCAGCTTGGTCCTTTCCGCCTACGAGCAGTACTTC. Translated: CASSLVLSAYEQYF. This chain joins TRBV5-6 and TRBJ2-7; D remains unclear. Per the germline V gene, CDR1 is SGHDT and CDR2 is YYEEEE. The CDR3 spans 14 residues. V shed 0 bases and J shed 2 bases, with 9 bases lying between them.

The CDR3 here is CASSYGGSYGYTF. The DNA of the CDR3 is TGTGCCAGCAGTTACGGTGGCAGCTATGGCTACACCTTC. The chain uses TRBV6-2 or TRBV6-3 and TRBJ1-2; the D is unclear. Germline CDR1 reads MNHEY; CDR2 reads SVGEGT. V was cut by 2 bases and J by 4 bases, with 8 bases left in between. The CDR3 covers 13 residues.

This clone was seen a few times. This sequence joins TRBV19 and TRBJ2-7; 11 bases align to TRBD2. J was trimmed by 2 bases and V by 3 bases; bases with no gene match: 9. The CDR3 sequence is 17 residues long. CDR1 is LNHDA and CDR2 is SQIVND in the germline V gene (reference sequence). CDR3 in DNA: TGTGCCAGTAGTATTTTACCCGGACTAGCGGGCGCCTACGAGCAGTACTTC. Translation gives CASSILPGLAGAYEQYF. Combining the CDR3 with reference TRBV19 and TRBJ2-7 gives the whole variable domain DGGITQSPKYLFRKEGQNVTLSCEQNLNHDAMYWYRQDPGQGLRLIYYSQIVNDFQKGDIAEGYSVSREKKESFPLTVTSAQKNPTAFYLCASSILPGLAGAYEQYFGPGTRLTVT.

The CDR3 here is CASSEITYLPYNEQFF. CDR3 coding DNA: TGTGCCAGCAGCGAGATAACTTACCTACCTTACAATGAGCAGTTCTTC. V and J are TRBV27 and TRBJ2-1; unclear D gene. Trimming took 6 bases from V and 4 from J, leaving 19 bases between them. The germline V gene has CDR1 MNHEY and CDR2 SMNVEV (reference sequence). The CDR3 has 16 residues.

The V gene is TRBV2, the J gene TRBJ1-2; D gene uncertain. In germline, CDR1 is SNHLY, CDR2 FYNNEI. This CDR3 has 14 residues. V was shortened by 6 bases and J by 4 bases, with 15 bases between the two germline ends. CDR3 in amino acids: CASSDWREGYGYTF. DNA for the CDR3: TGTGCCAGCAGCGACTGGCGGGAGGGCTATGGCTACACCTTC.

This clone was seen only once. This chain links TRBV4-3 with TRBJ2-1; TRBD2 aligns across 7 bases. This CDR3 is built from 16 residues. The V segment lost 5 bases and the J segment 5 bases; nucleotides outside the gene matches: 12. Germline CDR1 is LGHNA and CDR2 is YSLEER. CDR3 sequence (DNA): TGCGCCAGCAGCAGTACGCGGGTGGGGGGGGACAATGAGCAGTTCTTC. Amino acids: CASSSTRVGGDNEQFF.

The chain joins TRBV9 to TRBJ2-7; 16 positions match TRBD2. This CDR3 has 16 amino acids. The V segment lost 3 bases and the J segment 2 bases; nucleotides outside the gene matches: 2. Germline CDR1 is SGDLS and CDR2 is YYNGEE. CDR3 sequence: CASSAGLAGGPYEQYF. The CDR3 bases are TGTGCCAGCAGCGCGGGACTAGCGGGAGGGCCCTACGAGCAGTACTTC. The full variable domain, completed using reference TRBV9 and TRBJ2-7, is DSGVTQTPKHLITATGQRVTLRCSPRSGDLSVYWYQQSLDQGLQFLIQYYNGEERAKGNILERFSAQQFPDLHSELNLSSLELGDSALYFCASSAGLAGGPYEQYFGPGTRLTVT.

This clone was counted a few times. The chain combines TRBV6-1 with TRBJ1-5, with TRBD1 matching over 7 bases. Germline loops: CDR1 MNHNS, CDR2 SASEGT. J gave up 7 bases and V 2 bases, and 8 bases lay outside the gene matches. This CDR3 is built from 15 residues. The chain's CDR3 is CASSETPGQHQPQHF. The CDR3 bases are TGTGCCAGCAGTGAAACCCCGGGACAGCACCAGCCCCAGCATTTT.

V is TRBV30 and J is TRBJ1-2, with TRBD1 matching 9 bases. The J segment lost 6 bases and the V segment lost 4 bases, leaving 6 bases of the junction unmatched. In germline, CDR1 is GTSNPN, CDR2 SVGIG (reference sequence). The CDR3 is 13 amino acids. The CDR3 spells CAWNRQGVDGYTF. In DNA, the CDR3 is TGTGCCTGGAATCGACAGGGGGTCGATGGCTACACCTTC.

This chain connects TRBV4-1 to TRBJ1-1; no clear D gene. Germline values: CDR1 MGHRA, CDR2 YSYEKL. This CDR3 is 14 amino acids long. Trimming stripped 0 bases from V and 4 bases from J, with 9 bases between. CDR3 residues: CASSQEGGPTEAFF. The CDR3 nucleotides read TGCGCCAGCAGCCAAGAAGGAGGGCCCACTGAAGCTTTCTTT.

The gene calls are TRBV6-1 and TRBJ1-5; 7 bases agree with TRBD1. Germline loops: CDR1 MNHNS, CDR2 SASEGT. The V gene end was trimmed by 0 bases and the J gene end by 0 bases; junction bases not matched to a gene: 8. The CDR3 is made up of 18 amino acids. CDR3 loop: CASSEARGTAYSNQPQHF. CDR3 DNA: TGTGCCAGCAGTGAAGCGCGCGGGACAGCTTATAGCAATCAGCCCCAGCATTTT.

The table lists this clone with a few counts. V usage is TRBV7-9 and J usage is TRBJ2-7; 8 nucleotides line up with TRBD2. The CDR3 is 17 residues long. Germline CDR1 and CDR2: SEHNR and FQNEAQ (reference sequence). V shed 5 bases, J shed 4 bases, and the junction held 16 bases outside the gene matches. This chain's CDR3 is CASSPPASGTSLYEQYF. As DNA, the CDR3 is TGTGCCAGCAGCCCACCCGCTTCCGGGACTAGTTTATACGAGCAGTACTTC.

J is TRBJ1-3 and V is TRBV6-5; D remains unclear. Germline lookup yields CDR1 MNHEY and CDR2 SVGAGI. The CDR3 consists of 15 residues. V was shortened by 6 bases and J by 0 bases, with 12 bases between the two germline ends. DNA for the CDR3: TGTGCCAGCAGCCCGATAATCAGCTCTGGAAACACCATATATTTT. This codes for CASSPIISSGNTIYF.